These T cell receptor beta chains were read from a single sample in a study of blood T cell repertoires in COVID-19. TCRdb's table, derived via immunoSEQ multiplex PCR, lists solely in-frame clones and lacks some. This table holds some 150,000 clones, approximately 85% found once. Sequenced material: peripheral blood. The receptors were sampled from an older woman with COVID-19, enrolled during active disease. Both conserved end residues are part of each CDR3. A D gene is named only where the DNA matches it firmly. Clone size is stated in some rows and not others, as once, few, many or a class when expanded.

>13|TRBJ2-3|TRBV12-3/TRBV12-4|NA|NA
TGTGCCAGCAGTTTATCTACCACAGATACGCAGTATTTT
CASSLSTTDTQYF
>16|TRBJ1-5|TRBV2|NA|NA
TGTGCCAGCAGTGAAGATCCAGGGGTAAGGAGTCAGCCCCAGCATTTT
CASSEDPGVRSQPQHF
>19|TRBJ1-3|TRBV19|TRBD1|NA
TGTGCCAGTAGCCAGTGGGACAGGGGACCCGCGAGCTCTGGAAACACCATATATTTT
CASSQWDRGPASSGNTIYF
>15|TRBJ1-5|TRBV6-5|NA|NA
TGTGCCAGCAGTTACTCGTTCGTTAGCAATCAGCCCCAGCATTTT
CASSYSFVSNQPQHF
>17|TRBJ2-3|TRBV9|TRBD2|NA
TGTGCCAGCAGCGTCGATCCCGGGACTAGCGGGCGAGATACGCAGTATTTT
CASSVDPGTSGRDTQYF
>16|TRBJ2-7|TRBV14|TRBD2|NA
TGTGCCAGCAGCCTCCCCCCGGGACTAGCGTCCTACGAGCAGTACTTC
CASSLPPGLASYEQYF
>14|TRBJ2-3|TRBV5-1|NA|NA
TGCGCCAGCAGCCCCCGACTACGTACAGATACGCAGTATTTT
CASSPRLRTDTQYF
>18|TRBJ2-2|TRBV21-1|NA|NA
TGTGCCAGTATTGAAACAGGGGGCCCCCCTCTGTACACCGGGGAGCTGTTTTTT
CASIETGGPPLYTGELFF
>14|TRBJ1-2|TRBV9|NA|NA
TGTGCCAGCAGCCCGAGAAGTCATAACTATGGCTACACCTTC
CASSPRSHNYGYTF
>14|TRBJ2-7|TRBV9|NA|NA
TGTGCCAGCAGCGTAGTCCCCAGCTCCTACGAGCAGTACTTC
CASSVVPSSYEQYF
>15|TRBJ2-1|TRBV2|TRBD2|NA
TGTGCCAGCAGTGTTGCGGGGGGCTCCTACAATGAGCAGTTCTTC
CASSVAGGSYNEQFF
>13|TRBJ2-7|TRBV6-1|NA|once
TGTGCCAGCAGTGAAGCGGAGCCCTACGAGCAGTACTTC
CASSEAEPYEQYF
>14|TRBJ1-1|TRBV6-5|NA|NA
TGTGCCAGCAGTTACCGCCACAGGGTTTCTGAAGCTTTCTTT
CASSYRHRVSEAFF
>12|TRBJ2-1|TRBV2|NA|once
TGTGCCAGCAGTGAAAACAGCAGTCCCCGGTTCTTC
CASSENSSPRFF
>14|TRBJ2-7|TRBV5-1|TRBD1|NA
TGCGCCAGCAGCTTCTCGACAGGGAACTACGAGCAGTACTTC
CASSFSTGNYEQYF
>16|TRBJ1-2|TRBV12-5|TRBD1|NA
TGTGCTAGTGGTTTAGGAACGACAGGGGCCGTGGGAGGCTACACCTTC
CASGLGTTGAVGGYTF
>14|TRBJ1-1|TRBV19|NA|once
TGTGCCAGTAGCTCAGTGGGGGGGAACACTGAAGCTTTCTTT
CASSSVGGNTEAFF
>16|TRBJ2-2|TRBV18|NA|NA
TGTGCCAGCTCACCGCTGGGCAGCCTCAACACCGGGGAGCTGTTTTTT
CASSPLGSLNTGELFF
>15|TRBJ1-4|TRBV19|NA|NA
TGTGCCAGTAGCTCCGGCGGAACAGGAGTCCGAAAACTGTTTTTT
CASSSGGTGVRKLFF
>18|TRBJ1-5|TRBV7-3|NA|NA
TGTGCCAGCAGCTTAACCCGTCTGGGGGGGGTTGGCAATCAGCCCCAGCATTTT
CASSLTRLGGVGNQPQHF
>15|TRBJ2-4|TRBV6-5|NA|once
TGTGCCAGCAGCGGCGGGGCTAGCGCTAAAAACATTCAGTACTTC
CASSGGASAKNIQYF
>14|TRBJ2-7|TRBV30|TRBD1|NA
TGTGCCTGGAGGACGCCAGGGGGCAACTACGAGCAGTACTTC
CAWRTPGGNYEQYF
>17|TRBJ2-2|TRBV4-2|TRBD2|NA
TGTGCCAGCAGCCAACATAGCGGGGGGGCGGGCACCGGGGAGCTGTTTTTT
CASSQHSGGAGTGELFF
>15|TRBJ2-2|TRBV2|TRBD1|NA
TGTGCCAGCAGTGCGGGACAGGGTGGCACCGGGGAGCTGTTTTTT
CASSAGQGGTGELFF
>13|TRBJ1-1|TRBV27|NA|NA
TGTGCCAGCAGAAACAGGGTTAACACTGAAGCTTTCTTT
CASRNRVNTEAFF
>16|TRBJ2-1|TRBV9|TRBD2|NA
TGTGCCAGCAGCGTAGCTTCAAGCGGGGGGTACAGCCGGCAGTTCTTC
CASSVASSGGYSRQFF
>15|TRBJ2-5|TRBV5-1|TRBD1|NA
TGCGCCAGCAGCTTCCAGGGGGCGGTTAAAGAGACCCAGTACTTC
CASSFQGAVKETQYF
>15|TRBJ2-1|TRBV7-2|TRBD2|NA
TGTGCCAGCAGCTTCTCAGCGGGGGGATACAATGAGCAGTTCTTC
CASSFSAGGYNEQFF
>15|TRBJ1-4|TRBV7-8|TRBD1|NA
TGTGCCAGCAGCGCCCCGGACAGGGGGTATGAAAAACTGTTTTTT
CASSAPDRGYEKLFF
>17|TRBJ2-1|TRBV2|TRBD2|NA
TGTGCCAGCGACTCTAGCGGGGGCCGTAGCTCCTACAATGAGCAGTTCTTC
CASDSSGGRSSYNEQFF
>17|TRBJ2-3|TRBV7-3|TRBD2|NA
TGTGCCAGCAGCTTAGGCCTAGCGGGGGGGCCGACAGATACGCAGTATTTT
CASSLGLAGGPTDTQYF
>15|TRBJ2-3|TRBV5-1|TRBD1|NA
TGCGCCAGCAGCACGGGACAGGAAAAGACAGATACGCAGTATTTT
CASSTGQEKTDTQYF
>14|TRBJ1-2|TRBV25-1|NA|NA
TGTGCCAGCAGTCCCCCCCCCGGGTTAGGCGGCTACACCTTC
CASSPPPGLGGYTF
>15|TRBJ1-1|TRBV12-5|NA|NA
TGTGCTAGTGGTTCCTATGAGGCCTCATGGGCTGAAGCTTTCTTT
CASGSYEASWAEAFF
>19|TRBJ2-1|TRBV19|NA|NA
TGTGCCAGTAGTATAGTAGGGTCAGGGGGGTTTATCCCCTACAATGAGCAGTTCTTC
CASSIVGSGGFIPYNEQFF
>15|TRBJ1-3|TRBV9|NA|NA
TGTGCCAGCAGCGTAGTGGGCTTCTCTGGAAACACCATATATTTT
CASSVVGFSGNTIYF
>14|TRBJ2-7|TRBV6-5|NA|NA
TGTGCCAGCAGTTACCAGGGCAGGGCCTACGAGCAGTACTTC
CASSYQGRAYEQYF